This record covers a single TCR beta chain. This record comes from a study of CD8+ T cells in alopecia areata. At the level of the study: Patients remained on tofacitinib for 6 to 18 months and then went 6 months without it.

V gave up 4 bases and J gave up 4 bases, with 10 bases separating them. The CDR3 has 13 amino acids. Germline-derived CDR1 and CDR2 are SQVTM and ANQGSEA. In each case, RNA was isolated and then reverse transcribed into cDNA as the sequencing template. Only in-frame clones appear in the TCRdb table, and some are missing; sequencing was by immunoSEQ multiplex PCR. Among roughly 180,000 clones listed, roughly 60% were seen once. The sample was CD4+ T cells sorted from blood, taken at week 0. The receptor comes from a human donor with alopecia areata. This chain links TRBV29-1 with TRBJ1-4; D perhaps matches TRBD1 (5 bases). This CDR3 is CSVGGRNNEKLFF. CDR3 DNA sequence: TGCAGCGTTGGGGGGAGAAATAATGAAAAACTGTTTTTT.